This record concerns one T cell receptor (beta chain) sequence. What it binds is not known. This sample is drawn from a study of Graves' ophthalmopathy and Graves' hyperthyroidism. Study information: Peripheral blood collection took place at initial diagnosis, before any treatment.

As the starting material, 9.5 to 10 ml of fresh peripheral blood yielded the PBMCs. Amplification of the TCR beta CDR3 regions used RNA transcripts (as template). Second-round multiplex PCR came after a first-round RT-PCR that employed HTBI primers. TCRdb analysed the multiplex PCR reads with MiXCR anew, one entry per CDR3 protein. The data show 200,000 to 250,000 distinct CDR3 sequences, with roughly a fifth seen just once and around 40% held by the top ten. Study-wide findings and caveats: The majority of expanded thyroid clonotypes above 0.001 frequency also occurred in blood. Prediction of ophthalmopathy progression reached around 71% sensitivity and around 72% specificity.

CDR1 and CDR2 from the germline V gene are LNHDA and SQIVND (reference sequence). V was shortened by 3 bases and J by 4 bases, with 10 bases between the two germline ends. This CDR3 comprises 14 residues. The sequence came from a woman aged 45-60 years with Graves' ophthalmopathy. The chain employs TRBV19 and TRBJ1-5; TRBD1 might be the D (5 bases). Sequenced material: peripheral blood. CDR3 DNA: TGTGCCAGTAGTATGGACACCATTAATCAGCCCCAGCATTTT. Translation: CASSMDTINQPQHF.